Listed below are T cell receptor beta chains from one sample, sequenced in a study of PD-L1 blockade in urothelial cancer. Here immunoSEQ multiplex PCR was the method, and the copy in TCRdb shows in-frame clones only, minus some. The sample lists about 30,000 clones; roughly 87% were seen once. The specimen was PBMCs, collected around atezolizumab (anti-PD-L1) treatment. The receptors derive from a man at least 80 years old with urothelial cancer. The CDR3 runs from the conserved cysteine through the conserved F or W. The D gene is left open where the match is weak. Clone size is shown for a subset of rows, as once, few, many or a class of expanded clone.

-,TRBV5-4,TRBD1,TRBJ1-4,CASSLGRGRVEKLFF,TGTGCCAGCAGCTTGGGCAGGGGGCGGGTCGAAAAACTGTTTTTT
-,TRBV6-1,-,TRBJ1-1,CASSEGGRGEAFF,TGTGCCAGCAGTGAAGGGGGGAGGGGTGAAGCTTTCTTT
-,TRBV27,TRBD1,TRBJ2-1,CASSRATGSNEQFF,TGTGCCAGCAGTCGGGCGACAGGGTCCAATGAGCAGTTCTTC
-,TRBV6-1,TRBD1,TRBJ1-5,CASSDQKGAGQPQHF,TGTGCCAGCAGTGATCAGAAGGGGGCAGGGCAGCCCCAGCATTTT
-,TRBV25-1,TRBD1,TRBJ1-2,CASSDGGGQGSGYTF,TGTGCCAGCAGTGACGGGGGCGGACAGGGGTCTGGCTACACCTTC
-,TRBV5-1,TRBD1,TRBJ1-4,CASSLGQGGRGDEKLFF,TGCGCCAGCAGCTTGGGACAGGGTGGCCGAGGGGATGAAAAACTGTTTTTT
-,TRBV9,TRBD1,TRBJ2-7,CASSVEGRGLGEQYF,TGTGCCAGCAGCGTAGAGGGTAGGGGGCTTGGCGAGCAGTACTTC
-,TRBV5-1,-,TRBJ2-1,CASSPGPTSHNEQFF,TGCGCCAGCAGCCCCGGTCCCACCTCGCACAATGAGCAGTTCTTC
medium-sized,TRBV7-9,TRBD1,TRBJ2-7,CASSGDEGQPYEQYF,TGTGCCAGCAGCGGAGACGAGGGACAGCCCTACGAGCAGTACTTC
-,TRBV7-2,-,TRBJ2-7,CASSSVEGTYEQYF,TGTGCCAGCAGCTCGGTGGAGGGTACCTACGAGCAGTACTTC
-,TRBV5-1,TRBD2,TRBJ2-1,CASTWTSGNNEQFF,TGCGCCAGCACCTGGACTAGCGGCAACAATGAGCAGTTCTTC
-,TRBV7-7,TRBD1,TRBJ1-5,CASSPGQGTSPLNQPQHF,TGTGCCAGCAGCCCTGGACAGGGGACGTCCCCATTGAATCAGCCCCAGCATTTT
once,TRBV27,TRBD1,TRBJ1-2,CASSLGRGQGASGYTF,TGTGCCAGCAGCCTGGGAAGGGGACAGGGGGCCAGTGGCTACACCTTC
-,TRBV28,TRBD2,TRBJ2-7,CASSGGLAGVWDEQYF,TGTGCCAGCAGTGGCGGACTAGCGGGAGTATGGGACGAGCAGTACTTC
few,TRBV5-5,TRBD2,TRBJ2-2,CASSRGLAGENTGELFF,TGTGCCAGCAGCCGGGGACTAGCGGGAGAGAACACCGGGGAGCTGTTTTTT
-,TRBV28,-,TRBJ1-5,CASSFAGGRDQPQHF,TGTGCCAGCAGTTTTGCAGGTGGGCGCGATCAGCCCCAGCATTTT
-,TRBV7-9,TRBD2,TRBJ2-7,CASSLGLAGDYEQYF,TGTGCCAGCAGCTTGGGACTAGCGGGAGACTACGAGCAGTACTTC
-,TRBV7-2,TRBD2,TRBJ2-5,CASSSLVAGVETQYF,TGTGCCAGCAGCTCCCTGGTAGCGGGAGTTGAGACCCAGTACTTC
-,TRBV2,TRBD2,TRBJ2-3,CASHPLAGDTQYF,TGTGCCAGCCATCCACTAGCGGGAGATACGCAGTATTTT
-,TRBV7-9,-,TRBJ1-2,CASSFEVLGYGYTF,TGTGCCAGCAGCTTCGAGGTTTTGGGCTATGGCTACACCTTC
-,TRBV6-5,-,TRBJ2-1,CASSYSTGWNEQFF,TGTGCCAGCAGTTACTCGACGGGGTGGAATGAGCAGTTCTTC
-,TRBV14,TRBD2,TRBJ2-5,CASSRGTSGRTGETQYF,TGTGCCAGCAGTCGAGGGACTAGCGGGAGAACGGGAGAGACCCAGTACTTC
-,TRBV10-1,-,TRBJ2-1,CASSEVGLAFYNEQFF,TGCGCCAGCAGCGAGGTAGGCCTAGCGTTCTACAATGAGCAGTTCTTC
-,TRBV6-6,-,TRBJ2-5,CASSYSKSTQYF,TGTGCCAGCAGTTACTCCAAATCCACCCAGTACTTC
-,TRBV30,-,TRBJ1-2,CACESTGRLWDGYTF,TGTGCCTGTGAATCAACGGGTCGTCTATGGGATGGCTACACCTTC
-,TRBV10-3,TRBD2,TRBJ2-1,CASRLAEMGNEQFF,TGTGCCTCCAGACTAGCGGAGATGGGGAATGAGCAGTTCTTC
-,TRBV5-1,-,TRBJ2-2,CASSRPQETGELFF,TGCGCCAGCAGCCGTCCACAGGAAACCGGGGAGCTGTTTTTT
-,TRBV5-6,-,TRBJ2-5,CASSLGPPGGRETQYF,TGTGCCAGCAGCCTGGGCCCCCCCGGGGGGCGAGAGACCCAGTACTTC
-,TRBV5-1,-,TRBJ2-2,CASSLQGGNTGELFF,TGCGCCAGCAGCTTGCAGGGAGGTAACACCGGGGAGCTGTTTTTT